What follows are 18 T cell receptor beta chains derived from one specimen sequenced in a study of blood T cell repertoires in COVID-19. Clones were read by immunoSEQ multiplex PCR, and TCRdb kept only the in-frame ones, dropping some. The sample carries 120,000 or so clones, roughly 80% recorded once. The material sequenced was peripheral blood. The source is a man aged 60-69 years with acute or convalescent COVID-19.

This clone came up a few times. The V and J genes are TRBV19 and TRBJ2-7; 7 positions agree with TRBD2. Germline lookup yields CDR1 LNHDA and CDR2 SQIVND (reference sequence). V shed 3 bases, J shed 1 base, and the junction held 6 bases outside the gene matches. This CDR3 has 15 residues. This chain's CDR3 is CASSIPGGSSYEQYF. The DNA for the CDR3 is TGTGCCAGTAGTATTCCTGGCGGGAGTTCCTACGAGCAGTACTTC. The full variable domain, completed using reference TRBV19 and TRBJ2-7, is DGGITQSPKYLFRKEGQNVTLSCEQNLNHDAMYWYRQDPGQGLRLIYYSQIVNDFQKGDIAEGYSVSREKKESFPLTVTSAQKNPTAFYLCASSIPGGSSYEQYFGPGTRLTVT.

The CDR3 DNA follows: TGTGCCAGTAGTCCCGGGGGATTGGACACTGAAGCTTTCTTT. Protein product: CASSPGGLDTEAFF. The chain is built from TRBV19 and TRBJ1-1, with D possibly TRBD1 on 5 matching bases. The CDR3 has 14 residues. Germline V gene lookup returns CDR1 LNHDA and CDR2 SQIVND (reference sequence). The V end was cut by 5 bases, the J end by 3 bases, with 13 bases between.

V is TRBV5-6 and J is TRBJ1-2; D might be TRBD1 (6 bases). Germline V lookup: CDR1 SGHDT, CDR2 YYEEEE. The CDR3 runs to 17 residues. Between the trimmed V and J ends, which lost 0 bases and 6 bases, there was a span of 21 bases. CDR3 sequence: CASSLVGMEQGAHGYTF. The CDR3 DNA follows: TGTGCCAGCAGCTTGGTGGGAATGGAACAGGGAGCCCATGGCTACACCTTC.

This chain connects TRBV13 to TRBJ1-1; TRBD1 agrees at 8 bases. V shed 1 base, J shed 11 bases, and the junction held 3 bases outside the gene matches. The germline V gene encodes CDR1 PRHDT and CDR2 FYEKMQ (reference sequence). The CDR3 is made up of 12 amino acids. CDR3 protein: CASSLANRGAFF. The CDR3 nucleotides are TGTGCCAGCAGCTTAGCTAACAGGGGGGCTTTCTTT.

The gene calls are TRBV10-3 and TRBJ1-4; D call uncertain. The germline CDR1 and CDR2 sequences are ENHRY and SYGVKD. The V and J ends lost 11 bases and 0 bases respectively, with 16 bases between them. CDR3 length: 15 amino acids. Written as DNA, the CDR3 is TGTGCCTCTAGCGGAGGACCTTCAACTAATGAAAAACTGTTTTTT. Translated: CASSGGPSTNEKLFF.

The rearrangement links TRBV3-1 (or the pseudogene TRBV3-2) to TRBJ2-1; TRBD2 might be the D (6 bases). From germline, CDR1 is LGHDT and CDR2 YNNKEL (reference sequence). V shed 1 base and J shed 0 bases, with 10 bases lying between them. The CDR3 has 16 residues. The CDR3 nucleotides read TGTGCCAGCAGCCAAGTTTCGGGAGACTCCTACAATGAGCAGTTCTTC. This translates into CASSQVSGDSYNEQFF.

The chain uses TRBV5-8 and TRBJ2-5; D not certain. CDR3 length: 12 residues. V was trimmed by 6 bases and J by 7 bases, leaving 13 bases between them. The germline gives CDR1 SGHTS, CDR2 YDEGEE. CDR3 loop: CASKRGLGTQYF. CDR3 bases: TGTGCCAGCAAACGCGGCTTGGGGACCCAGTACTTC.

The gene calls are TRBV18 and TRBJ2-3; tentative D call: TRBD2 (6 bases). Trimming took 3 bases from V and 3 from J, leaving 10 bases between them. This CDR3 is 14 amino acids long. CDR1 KGHSH and CDR2 LQKENI come from the germline V gene. CDR3 region: CASSPAGRTDTQYF. CDR3 in DNA: TGTGCCAGCTCACCTGCGGGGAGGACAGATACGCAGTATTTT.

The chain combines TRBV27 with TRBJ1-1; possibly TRBD1 for D (5 bases). The CDR3 consists of 14 residues. The V gene's germline CDR1 is MNHEY and CDR2 SMNVEV (reference sequence). V lost 6 bases to trimming and J lost 5 bases, with 16 bases between them. For the CDR3, the DNA is TGTGCCAGCAGGGCCTTGGGGGGAGGGACTGAAGCTTTCTTT. It encodes CASRALGGGTEAFF.

This clone was observed a few times. This rearrangement joins TRBV30 to TRBJ1-1; no firm D call. Per germline, CDR1 GTSNPN and CDR2 SVGIG (reference sequence). The CDR3 has 13 residues. With 0 bases removed from V and 1 base from J, the gap between germline ends came to 6 bases. In DNA, the CDR3 is TGTGCCTGGAGTGTACGGGGGAACACTGAAGCTTTCTTT. Translation: CAWSVRGNTEAFF.

The chain recombines TRBV6-2 or TRBV6-3 with TRBJ1-2; weak D call: TRBD1 (5 bases). CDR3 size: 13 residues. Germline assignment: CDR1 MNHEY and CDR2 SVGEGT. Trimming pared 2 bases from V and 8 bases from J, leaving 12 bases between. The CDR3: CASSYMQGKGYTF. CDR3 nucleotides: TGTGCCAGCAGTTACATGCAGGGCAAAGGCTACACCTTC.

This clone was counted once. V gene TRBV11-2 combines with J gene TRBJ2-7; D is uncertain. V lost 7 bases to trimming and J lost 4 bases, with 11 bases between them. CDR1 and CDR2 (germline): SGHAT, FQNNGV. The CDR3 runs to 12 residues. CDR3 sequence (DNA): TGTGCCAGCACCTCTTCCGGGTACGAGCAGTACTTC. This encodes CASTSSGYEQYF.

This chain uses TRBV19 with TRBJ1-1; 8 bases agree with TRBD1. The CDR3 loop spans 15 amino acids. Germline CDR1 LNHDA, CDR2 SQIVND (reference sequence). After removal of 6 bases from V and 1 base from J, the junction contained 7 bases not matched to a gene. The CDR3, as DNA: TGTGCCAGTAGAACGGACAGGGCGGGGAACACTGAAGCTTTCTTT. Amino acid sequence: CASRTDRAGNTEAFF.

This clone was counted a few times. The rearrangement joins TRBV6-5 to TRBJ2-5; TRBD2 is a possible D gene (6 bases). The V gene lost 5 bases and the J gene lost 5 bases, with 18 bases spanning the gap. Germline CDR1 reads MNHEY; CDR2 reads SVGAGI. CDR3 size: 15 residues. CDR3 sequence reads: CASSRGPGDAETQYF. DNA for the CDR3: TGTGCCAGCAGTAGGGGCCCGGGGGATGCGGAGACCCAGTACTTC.

The genes are TRBV5-6 and TRBJ2-7; no definite D call. The CDR3 spans 13 residues. The V gene lost 1 base and the J gene lost 4 bases, with 9 bases spanning the gap. The germline CDR1 and CDR2 sequences are SGHDT and YYEEEE. CDR3 nucleotide sequence: TGTGCCAGCAGCTTGTACGCCGGTTACGAGCAGTACTTC. This sequence encodes CASSLYAGYEQYF.

The gene calls are TRBV4-1 and TRBJ2-1, with 8 bases fitting TRBD2. The CDR3 contains 17 residues. CDR1 and CDR2 (germline): MGHRA, YSYEKL. V trimming: 0 bases; J trimming: 2 bases; junction bases outside the gene matches: 6. The CDR3 loop is CASSQDFPAGAYNEQFF. CDR3 DNA sequence: TGCGCCAGCAGCCAAGACTTCCCAGCGGGAGCCTACAATGAGCAGTTCTTC.

The chain employs TRBV19 and TRBJ1-1; D is unclear. Trimming pared 4 bases from V and 1 base from J, leaving 10 bases between. The CDR3 runs to 14 residues. CDR1 and CDR2 from the germline V gene are LNHDA and SQIVND (reference sequence). This CDR3 is CASSKIGGNTEAFF. CDR3 sequence (DNA): TGTGCCAGTAGTAAAATCGGTGGGAACACTGAAGCTTTCTTT.

J is TRBJ1-1 and V is TRBV28, with D maybe TRBD1 (5 bases). Germline V gives CDR1 MDHEN, CDR2 SYDVKM. The CDR3 runs 16 residues. With 2 bases removed from V and 5 bases from J, the gap between germline ends came to 18 bases. The CDR3 DNA sequence: TGTGCCAGCAGTTTAGGTCAAGGAGCAGGGAGGACTGAAGCTTTCTTT. This gives the protein CASSLGQGAGRTEAFF.